This TCR beta chain comes out of a study of molecular identifiers for immune sequencing clone quantification. In this sample, this clonotype turned up many times. There are 16 residues in the CDR3. V dropped 1 base and J dropped 0 bases, with 11 bases sitting between them. Germline CDR1 is SGHRS and CDR2 is YFSETQ. A single record per CDR3 protein comes from TCRdb applying MiXCR to the PCR reads. Counted here are around 480,000 distinct CDR3 sequences, about 22% occurring once; the ten biggest clones make up more than 0.8%. Sequencing used naive CD8+ T cells from blood, with Jurkat cell RNA spiked in. This sample's subset: FACS-sorted CD8+CD4-CCR7+CD45RA+ naive T cells. The clonotype comes from a human donor in good health. Some libraries in this study had Jurkat cell RNA spiked in. This chain connects TRBV5-1 to TRBJ2-1; D remains unclear. CDR3 in amino acids: CASSLYTSISYNEQFF. Written as DNA, the CDR3 is TGCGCCAGCAGCTTGTATACGTCCATCTCCTACAATGAGCAGTTCTTC.